Each of the 25 T cell receptor beta chains below was sequenced from the same sample in a study of radiotherapy plus CTLA-4 blockade in lung cancer. Here immunoSEQ multiplex PCR was the method, and the copy in TCRdb shows in-frame clones only, minus some. This sample yields approximately 41,000 clones, of which around 75% are seen a single time; around 9.6% belongs to the top ten. This specimen consisted of peripheral blood, obtained from a patient treated with radiotherapy plus ipilimumab. These receptors all come from a human donor with non-small cell lung cancer who had stable disease on radiotherapy plus ipilimumab.

This chain joins TRBV5-1 and TRBJ2-2, with 8 bases lining up with TRBD2. The J segment lost 1 base and the V segment lost 7 bases, leaving 3 bases of the junction unmatched. The CDR3 extends over 14 amino acids. Germline CDR1 is SGHRS and CDR2 is YFSETQ. Written as DNA, the CDR3 is TGCGCCAGCTTAGCGGGGAGGAACACCGGGGAGCTGTTTTTT. It translates to CASLAGRNTGELFF.

CDR3: CSVEDRGLQGYTF. The CDR3 DNA reads as TGCAGCGTTGAAGATAGAGGGCTTCAAGGCTACACCTTC. The V gene is TRBV29-1, the J gene TRBJ1-2; D is unresolved. The CDR3 is 13 amino acids. The ends were cut back, 0 bases at V and 8 bases at J, with 13 bases in the middle. Germline V lookup: CDR1 SQVTM, CDR2 ANQGSEA.

This clone was picked up a small number of times. The chain carries TRBV6-5 and TRBJ2-5; D not resolved. CDR3 length: 14 amino acids. Germline-derived CDR1 and CDR2 are MNHEY and SVGAGI. The V and J ends lost 5 bases and 5 bases respectively, with 15 bases between them. DNA for the CDR3: TGTGCCAGCAGTCAGCGTGACGTTAGGGAGACCCAGTACTTC. Amino acid sequence: CASSQRDVRETQYF.

J is TRBJ1-2 and V is TRBV7-3; 7 nucleotides align to TRBD1. Trimming at V came to 5 bases and at J to 5 bases, leaving 11 bases not matched to a gene. The CDR3 is 15 amino acids. CDR1 and CDR2 from the germline V gene are SGHTA and FQGTGA. The CDR3 nucleotides read TGTGCCAGCAGCACCCTCCTGGGACAGCGTTATGGCTACACCTTC. Translated: CASSTLLGQRYGYTF.

This sequence joins TRBV4-2 and TRBJ2-1; 9 positions agree with TRBD1. Germline CDR1 is LGHNA and CDR2 is YNFKEQ. V lost 6 bases and J lost 5; bases outside the gene matches: 8. The CDR3 runs to 15 residues. Written as DNA, the CDR3 is TGTGCCAGCAGTACACCGGGACAGGGTGACAATGAGCAGTTCTTC. This encodes CASSTPGQGDNEQFF.

The CDR3, as DNA: TGTGCCAGCAGTGTTCGGCAGGGAAGTTCTAATGGCTACACCTTC. It translates to CASSVRQGSSNGYTF. The V gene is TRBV2, the J gene TRBJ1-2; tentative D call: TRBD1 (5 bases). This CDR3 region has 15 residues. V gave up 4 bases and J gave up 6 bases, with 18 bases separating them. Germline V gives CDR1 SNHLY, CDR2 FYNNEI.

The chain couples TRBV29-1 to TRBJ1-2; the match to TRBD1 covers 7 bases. This CDR3 region has 14 residues. The trim removed 4 bases at V and 0 bases at J, leaving 5 bases unmatched. Looked up from germline, CDR1 is SQVTM and CDR2 is ANQGSEA. CDR3 nucleotides: TGCAGCGTTGGACAGGGAGGATCTAACTATGGCTACACCTTC. Protein: CSVGQGGSNYGYTF. Drawing the rest from reference TRBV29-1 and TRBJ1-2, the complete variable domain is SAVISQKPSRDICQRGTSLTIQCQVDSQVTMMFWYRQQPGQSLTLIATANQGSEATYESGFVIDKFPISRPNLTFSTLTVSNMSPEDSSIYLCSVGQGGSNYGYTFGSGTRLTVV.

The CDR3 here is CASSPGTLQETQYF. The CDR3 bases are TGCGCCAGCAGCCCGGGGACTCTACAAGAGACCCAGTACTTC. The chain employs TRBV4-1 and TRBJ2-5, with a weak D call TRBD2 (6 bases). The CDR3 consists of 14 residues. The V and J ends lost 4 bases and 2 bases respectively, with 11 bases between them. Germline CDR1 MGHRA, CDR2 YSYEKL.

The chain has TRBV5-4 and TRBJ1-2, with D possibly being TRBD1 (6 bases). This CDR3 comprises 12 residues. Germline V gene lookup returns CDR1 SGHNT and CDR2 YYREEE (reference sequence). Between the trimmed V and J ends, which lost 4 bases and 5 bases, there was a span of 9 bases. The CDR3 nucleotides read TGTGCCAGCAGCGCAGGGGTTTATGGCTACACCTTC. This encodes CASSAGVYGYTF.

This clone showed up just once. The V gene is TRBV5-1, the J gene TRBJ2-5; D gene unclear. This CDR3 is built from 11 residues. V shed 1 base and J shed 4 bases, with 2 bases lying between them. Germline-derived CDR1 and CDR2 are SGHRS and YFSETQ. The CDR3 protein is CASSLLETQYF. CDR3 sequence (DNA): TGCGCCAGCAGCTTGCTAGAGACCCAGTACTTC.

A single count supports this clone. The J gene is TRBJ1-5, the V gene TRBV25-1; 7 bases agree with TRBD1. With V trimmed by 1 base and J by 6 bases, 6 bases remained unmatched. The CDR3 runs to 15 residues. Germline V gene data show CDR1 as MGHDK and CDR2 as SYGVNS. The CDR3, as DNA: TGTGCCAGCAGTGAATCAGGGGGAGGTGGTCAGCCCCAGCATTTT. It yields the protein CASSESGGGGQPQHF.

The chain combines TRBV4-1 with TRBJ2-7; 7 nucleotides align to TRBD2. Germline CDR1 is MGHRA and CDR2 is YSYEKL. The J segment lost 1 base and the V segment lost 4 bases, leaving 10 bases of the junction unmatched. This CDR3 has 16 residues. This CDR3 is CASSPLQAGISYEQYF. The CDR3 nucleotides are TGCGCCAGCAGCCCCCTCCAAGCGGGGATTTCCTACGAGCAGTACTTC.

CDR3 amino acids: CAWSFGTVEAFF. The CDR3 DNA follows: TGTGCCTGGAGTTTTGGGACAGTAGAAGCTTTCTTT. The chain has TRBV30 and TRBJ1-1; 7 bases align to TRBD1. J gave up 8 bases and V 2 bases, and 5 bases lay outside the gene matches. Germline assignment: CDR1 GTSNPN and CDR2 SVGIG (reference sequence). The CDR3 loop spans 12 amino acids.

The chain joins TRBV6-1 to TRBJ1-1; 8 positions match TRBD1. Per germline, CDR1 MNHNS and CDR2 SASEGT. This CDR3 is built from 14 residues. The ends lost 7 bases at V and 2 bases at J; junction bases unmatched: 6. CDR3 sequence (DNA): TGTGCCAGCACCCTCGGACAGGGAAACACTGAAGCTTTCTTT. Encoded protein: CASTLGQGNTEAFF.

CDR3 DNA: TGCAGCGTTCAACGGGGACTCCCAGATACGCAGTATTTT. Protein: CSVQRGLPDTQYF. V usage is TRBV29-1 and J usage is TRBJ2-3; a possible D gene is TRBD2 (6 bases). Germline loops: CDR1 SQVTM, CDR2 ANQGSEA. The CDR3 runs to 13 residues. V lost 5 bases to trimming and J lost 4 bases, with 13 bases between them.

The table lists this clone with a few counts. The J gene is TRBJ1-2, the V gene TRBV7-8, with D uncertain. V shed 10 bases and J shed 3 bases, with 18 bases lying between them. The CDR3 contains 14 residues. CDR1 is SGHVS and CDR2 is FQNEAQ in the germline V gene. CDR3 sequence: CATLASRDDYGYTF. The CDR3, as DNA: TGTGCCACTTTGGCTAGCCGAGACGACTATGGCTACACCTTC.

CDR3 coding DNA: TGTGCCAGCAGTGACTCAGGACTCCCTGGGGAAAAACTGTTTTTT. Its translation is CASSDSGLPGEKLFF. V is TRBV2 and J is TRBJ1-4, with D hard to call. The CDR3 is 15 amino acids. The V end was cut by 3 bases, the J end by 8 bases, with 16 bases between. Germline V gene data show CDR1 as SNHLY and CDR2 as FYNNEI.

This clone has just a few counts. The chain carries TRBV6-5 and TRBJ1-1, with D unresolved. Germline values: CDR1 MNHEY, CDR2 SVGAGI. The CDR3 totals 15 residues. V was cut by 5 bases and J by 4 bases, with 17 bases left in between. CDR3 protein: CASSPVLKRSTEAFF. The CDR3 bases are TGTGCCAGCAGTCCTGTCCTAAAGCGTAGCACTGAAGCTTTCTTT.

CDR3 coding DNA: TGTGCCACCAGCCGACTAGGGGAAGGGTATGGCTACACCTTC. It encodes CATSRLGEGYGYTF. V usage is TRBV15 and J usage is TRBJ1-2, with TRBD1 as a possible D gene (5 bases). This CDR3 is built from 14 residues. CDR1 is LNHNV, CDR2 YYDKDF, per germline (reference sequence). Trimming shortened V by 5 bases and J by 5 bases, and 15 bases separated the two germline ends.

The chain links TRBV19 to TRBJ1-4, with D possibly being TRBD1 (5 bases). CDR1 is LNHDA, CDR2 SQIVND, per germline (reference sequence). V lost 4 bases, J lost 0 bases, and 9 bases lay in between. This CDR3 is built from 15 residues. In DNA form, the CDR3 reads TGTGCCAGTAGTACGACAGCTGCAACTAATGAAAAACTGTTTTTT. It yields the protein CASSTTAATNEKLFF.

The chain is built from TRBV7-2 and TRBJ2-1, with D perhaps matching TRBD2 (7 bases). The CDR3 extends over 15 amino acids. Germline values: CDR1 SGHTA, CDR2 FQGNSA. With 5 bases removed from V and 5 bases from J, the gap between germline ends came to 16 bases. Here the CDR3 reads CASSPGRGLNNEQFF. The CDR3 DNA reads as TGTGCCAGCAGCCCAGGGCGGGGGCTCAACAATGAGCAGTTCTTC.

This chain joins TRBV2 and TRBJ2-2, with 7 bases identical to TRBD1. V dropped 5 bases and J dropped 5; count of bases not matched to a gene: 5. This CDR3 has 14 residues. Germline CDR1 reads SNHLY; CDR2 reads FYNNEI. CDR3 sequence: CASSNSDRTGELFF. CDR3 nucleotides: TGTGCCAGCAGTAATTCGGACAGGACCGGGGAGCTGTTTTTT.

The rearrangement joins TRBV7-9 to TRBJ1-1, with D possibly TRBD1 on 6 matching bases. The length of the CDR3 is 16 residues. Trimming shortened V by 4 bases and J by 1 base, and 16 bases separated the two germline ends. CDR1 and CDR2 from the germline V gene are SEHNR and FQNEAQ (reference sequence). The CDR3 spells CASSSRRTAENTEAFF. CDR3 nucleotide sequence: TGTGCCAGCAGCTCTCGACGGACAGCCGAGAACACTGAAGCTTTCTTT. The full variable domain, completed using reference TRBV7-9 and TRBJ1-1, is DTGVSQNPRHKITKRGQNVTFRCDPISEHNRLYWYRQTLGQGPEFLTYFQNEAQLEKSRLLSDRFSAERPKGSFSTLEIQRTEQGDSAMYLCASSSRRTAENTEAFFGQGTRLTVV.

The chain couples TRBV27 to TRBJ2-4; 7 bases fit TRBD2. V trimming: 3 bases; J trimming: 4 bases; junction bases outside the gene matches: 3. Germline V gives CDR1 MNHEY, CDR2 SMNVEV (reference sequence). This CDR3 region has 14 residues. As DNA, the CDR3 is TGTGCCAGCAGTTTTGGGGGGGGGAAAAACATTCAGTACTTC. This translates into CASSFGGGKNIQYF.

This clone has just one count. This rearrangement joins TRBV19 to TRBJ2-4; 10 bases map to TRBD1. This CDR3 contains 14 residues. The trim removed 2 bases at V and 6 bases at J, leaving 1 base unmatched. CDR1 is LNHDA, CDR2 SQIVND, per germline (reference sequence). CDR3 sequence: CASSIRDRGNIQYF. The CDR3 DNA is TGTGCCAGTAGTATACGGGACAGGGGAAACATTCAGTACTTC.